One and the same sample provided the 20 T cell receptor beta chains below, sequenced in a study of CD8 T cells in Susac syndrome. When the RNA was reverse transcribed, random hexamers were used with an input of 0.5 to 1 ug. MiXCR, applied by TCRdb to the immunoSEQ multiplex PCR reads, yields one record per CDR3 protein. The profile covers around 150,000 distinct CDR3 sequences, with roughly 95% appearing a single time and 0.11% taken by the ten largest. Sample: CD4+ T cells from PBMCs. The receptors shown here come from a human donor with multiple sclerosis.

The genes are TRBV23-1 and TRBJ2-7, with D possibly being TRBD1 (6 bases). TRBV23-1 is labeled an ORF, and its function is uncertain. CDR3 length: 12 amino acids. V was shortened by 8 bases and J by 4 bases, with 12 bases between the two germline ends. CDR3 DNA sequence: TGCGCCAGCGGAAACAGGGAATACGAGCAGTACTTC. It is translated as CASGNREYEQYF.

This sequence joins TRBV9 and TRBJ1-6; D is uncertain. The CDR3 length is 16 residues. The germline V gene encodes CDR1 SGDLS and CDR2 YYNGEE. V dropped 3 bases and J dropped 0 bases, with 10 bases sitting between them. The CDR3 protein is CASSASRSSYNSPLHF. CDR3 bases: TGTGCCAGCAGCGCTAGCCGTTCCTCCTATAATTCACCCCTCCACTTT.

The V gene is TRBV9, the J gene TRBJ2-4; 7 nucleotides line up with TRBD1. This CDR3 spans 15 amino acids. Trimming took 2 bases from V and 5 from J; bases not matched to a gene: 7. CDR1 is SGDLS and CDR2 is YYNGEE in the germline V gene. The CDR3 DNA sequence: TGTGCCAGCAGCGTTGGTCACAGGGGACAAAACATTCAGTACTTC. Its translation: CASSVGHRGQNIQYF.

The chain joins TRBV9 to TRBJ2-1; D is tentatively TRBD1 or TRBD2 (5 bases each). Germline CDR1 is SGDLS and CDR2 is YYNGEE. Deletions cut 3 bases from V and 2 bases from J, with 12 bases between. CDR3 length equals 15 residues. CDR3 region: CASSEGPTTYNEQFF. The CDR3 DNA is TGTGCCAGCAGCGAGGGACCCACAACCTACAATGAGCAGTTCTTC.

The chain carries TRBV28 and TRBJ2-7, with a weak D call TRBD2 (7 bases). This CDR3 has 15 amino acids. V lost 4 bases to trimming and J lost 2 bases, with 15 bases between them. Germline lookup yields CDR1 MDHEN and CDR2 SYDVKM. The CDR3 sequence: CASSWVGGGAYEQYF. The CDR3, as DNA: TGTGCCAGCAGTTGGGTTGGGGGGGGCGCCTACGAGCAGTACTTC.

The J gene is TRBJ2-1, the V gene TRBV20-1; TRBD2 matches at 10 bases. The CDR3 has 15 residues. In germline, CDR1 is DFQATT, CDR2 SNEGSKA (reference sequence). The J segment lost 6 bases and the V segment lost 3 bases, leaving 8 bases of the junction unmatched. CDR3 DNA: TGCAGTGCTAGTCTAAGCGGGAGGGCCCTCAATGAGCAGTTCTTC. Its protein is CSASLSGRALNEQFF.

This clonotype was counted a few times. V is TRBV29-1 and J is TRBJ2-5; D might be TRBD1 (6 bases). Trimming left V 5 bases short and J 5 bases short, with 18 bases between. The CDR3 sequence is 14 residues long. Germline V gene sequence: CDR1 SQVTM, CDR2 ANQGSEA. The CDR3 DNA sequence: TGCAGCGTTTACAGGGACATAGCACGGGAGACCCAGTACTTC. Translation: CSVYRDIARETQYF.

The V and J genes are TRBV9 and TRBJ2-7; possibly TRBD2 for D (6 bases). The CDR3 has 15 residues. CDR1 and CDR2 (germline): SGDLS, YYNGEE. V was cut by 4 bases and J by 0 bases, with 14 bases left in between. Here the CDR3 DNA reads TGTGCCAGCAGCCCCCGACTAGTAACCTCCTACGAGCAGTACTTC. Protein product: CASSPRLVTSYEQYF.

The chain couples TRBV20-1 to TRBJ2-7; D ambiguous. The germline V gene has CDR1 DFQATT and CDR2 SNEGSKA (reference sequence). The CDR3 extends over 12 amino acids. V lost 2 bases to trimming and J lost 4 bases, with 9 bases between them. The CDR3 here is CSARTRDYEQYF. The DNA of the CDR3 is TGCAGTGCTAGAACCAGAGATTACGAGCAGTACTTC.

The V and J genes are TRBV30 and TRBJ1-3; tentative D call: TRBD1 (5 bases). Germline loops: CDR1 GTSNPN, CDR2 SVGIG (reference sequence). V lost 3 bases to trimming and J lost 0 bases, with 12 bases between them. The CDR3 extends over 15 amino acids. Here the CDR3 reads CAWRGQLSSGNTIYF. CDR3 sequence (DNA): TGTGCCTGGAGGGGGCAGCTAAGCTCTGGAAACACCATATATTTT.

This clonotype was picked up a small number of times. This CDR3 reads CATSDYSGGSTDTQYF. CDR3 nucleotides: TGTGCCACCAGTGATTATAGCGGGGGCAGCACAGATACGCAGTATTTT. J is TRBJ2-3 and V is TRBV24-1, with TRBD2 matching 9 bases. V shed 2 bases, J shed 0 bases, and the junction held 2 bases outside the gene matches. Germline V gene lookup returns CDR1 KGHDR and CDR2 SFDVKD. CDR3 length: 16 residues.

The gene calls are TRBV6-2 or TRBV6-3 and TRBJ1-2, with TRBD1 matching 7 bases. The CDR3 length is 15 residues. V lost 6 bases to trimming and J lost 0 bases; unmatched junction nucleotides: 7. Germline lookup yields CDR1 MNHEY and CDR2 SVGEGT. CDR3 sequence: CASRKDRIPNYGYTF. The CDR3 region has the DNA TGTGCCAGCAGGAAGGACAGGATACCTAACTATGGCTACACCTTC.

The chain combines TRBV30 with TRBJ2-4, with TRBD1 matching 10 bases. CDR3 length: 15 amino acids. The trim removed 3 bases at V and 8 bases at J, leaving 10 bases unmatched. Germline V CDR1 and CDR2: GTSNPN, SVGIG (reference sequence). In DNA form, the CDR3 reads TGTGCCTGGAGCCCCTACGGACAGGGGGAAGACATTCAGTACTTC. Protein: CAWSPYGQGEDIQYF.

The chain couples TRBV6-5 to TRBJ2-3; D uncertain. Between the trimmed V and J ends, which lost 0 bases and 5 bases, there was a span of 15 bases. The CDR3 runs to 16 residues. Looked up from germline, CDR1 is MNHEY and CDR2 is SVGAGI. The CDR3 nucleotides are TGTGCCAGCAGTTACTCGAGCTCAGCCACCGTAGATACGCAGTATTTT. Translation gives CASSYSSSATVDTQYF.

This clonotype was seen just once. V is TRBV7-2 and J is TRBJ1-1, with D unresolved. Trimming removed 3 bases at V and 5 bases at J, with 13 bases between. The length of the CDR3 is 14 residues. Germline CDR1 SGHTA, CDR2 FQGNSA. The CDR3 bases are TGTGCCAGCAGCTTCGGCCATGGGGAAACTGAAGCTTTCTTT. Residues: CASSFGHGETEAFF.

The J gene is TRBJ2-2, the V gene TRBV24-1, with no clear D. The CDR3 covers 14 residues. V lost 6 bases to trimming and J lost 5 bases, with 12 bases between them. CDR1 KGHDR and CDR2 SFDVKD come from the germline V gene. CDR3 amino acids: CATSRAEQTGELFF. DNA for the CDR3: TGTGCCACCAGTCGGGCGGAGCAAACCGGGGAGCTGTTTTTT.

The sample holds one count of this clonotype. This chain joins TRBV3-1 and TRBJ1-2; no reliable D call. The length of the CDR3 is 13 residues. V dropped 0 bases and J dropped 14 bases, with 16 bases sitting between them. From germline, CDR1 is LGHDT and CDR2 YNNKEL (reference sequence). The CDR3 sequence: CASSQDRGQGYTF. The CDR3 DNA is TGTGCCAGCAGCCAAGATCGAGGGCAAGGGTATACCTTC.

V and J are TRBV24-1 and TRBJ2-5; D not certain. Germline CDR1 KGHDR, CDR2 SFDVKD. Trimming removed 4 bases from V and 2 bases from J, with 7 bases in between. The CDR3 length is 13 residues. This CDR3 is CATSDVPQETQYF. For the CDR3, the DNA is TGTGCCACCAGTGACGTCCCTCAAGAGACCCAGTACTTC.

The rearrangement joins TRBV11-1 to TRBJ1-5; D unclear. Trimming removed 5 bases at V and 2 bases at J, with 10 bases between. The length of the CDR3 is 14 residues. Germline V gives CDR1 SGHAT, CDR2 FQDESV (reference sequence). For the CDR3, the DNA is TGTGCCAGCAGCCCATCCGCGGGCAATCAGCCCCAGCATTTT. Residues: CASSPSAGNQPQHF.

In DNA form, the CDR3 reads TGTGCCAGTAGTCTGACAGGGACCTACGAGCAGTACTTC. It specifies CASSLTGTYEQYF. V and J are TRBV19 and TRBJ2-7; TRBD1 aligns across 7 bases. The germline CDR1 and CDR2 sequences are LNHDA and SQIVND (reference sequence). The CDR3 has 13 residues. V was pared by 5 bases and J by 2 bases, with 3 bases of the junction left unmatched.